Listed below are T cell receptor beta chains from one sample, sequenced in a study of shared T cell receptors in the human thymus. Assay: immunoSEQ multiplex PCR; the TCRdb copy retains only in-frame clones and omits some. The sample records just under 550,000 clones, around 78% being singletons. This sample also appeared in a second study, on human thymus T cells.

The sequencing input was thymocytes. Receptor source: a boy in the first two years of life with a congenital heart defect. Both conserved end residues are part of each CDR3. Each record gives: CDR3 DNA, CDR3 protein, clone size, J gene, V gene, D gene. A D gene is named only where the DNA matches it firmly. The size field is filled for only some rows; it gives once, few, many or a size class.

CDR3 DNA: TGTGCCAGCAGCGCCGGGACAGGCAGCTCCTACGAGCAGTACTTC
CDR3 protein: CASSAGTGSSYEQYF
clone size: once
J gene: TRBJ2-7
V gene: TRBV5-6
D gene: TRBD1

CDR3 DNA: TGTGCCAGCAGTGAAGAGGGACTAGCGGGAGACCGGGACGAGCAGTACTTC
CDR3 protein: CASSEEGLAGDRDEQYF
clone size: -
J gene: TRBJ2-7
V gene: TRBV6-1
D gene: TRBD2

CDR3 DNA: TGTGCCAGCAGCTTAGGTTTTGGGACAGGGGATGAAAAACTGTTTTTT
CDR3 protein: CASSLGFGTGDEKLFF
clone size: -
J gene: TRBJ1-4
V gene: TRBV7-9
D gene: TRBD1

CDR3 DNA: TGTGCCAGCAGCTTAGTGAGCGGACCCCGATCCGGCTACGAGCAGTACTTC
CDR3 protein: CASSLVSGPRSGYEQYF
clone size: -
J gene: TRBJ2-7
V gene: TRBV5-4
D gene: -

CDR3 DNA: TGTGCCAGCACTCTAGGCAGTGAGCAGTTCTTC
CDR3 protein: CASTLGSEQFF
clone size: once
J gene: TRBJ2-1
V gene: TRBV6-6
D gene: -

CDR3 DNA: TGTGCCAGCAGCTTAGAGGGCCGGGGGACGTACAATGAGCAGTTCTTC
CDR3 protein: CASSLEGRGTYNEQFF
clone size: -
J gene: TRBJ2-1
V gene: TRBV7-2
D gene: -

CDR3 DNA: TGTGCCAGCAAGCGGGACTACAATGAGCAGTTCTTC
CDR3 protein: CASKRDYNEQFF
clone size: -
J gene: TRBJ2-1
V gene: TRBV2
D gene: TRBD2

CDR3 DNA: TGTGCCAGCACCGGGAGGAGCTACGAGCAGTACTTC
CDR3 protein: CASTGRSYEQYF
clone size: once
J gene: TRBJ2-7
V gene: TRBV28
D gene: TRBD2

CDR3 DNA: TGCGCCAGCAGCCACGGGAGGAGGGACACCGGGGAGCTGTTTTTT
CDR3 protein: CASSHGRRDTGELFF
clone size: once
J gene: TRBJ2-2
V gene: TRBV4-1
D gene: TRBD2

CDR3 DNA: TGTGCCACCCGGGGTAGGAAGGCAGGGGAGAATGAGCAGTTCTTC
CDR3 protein: CATRGRKAGENEQFF
clone size: few
J gene: TRBJ2-1
V gene: TRBV5-4
D gene: -

CDR3 DNA: TGTGCCAGCTCACCTTACGTAAGGGACAGTGTACAGCCCCAGCATTTT
CDR3 protein: CASSPYVRDSVQPQHF
clone size: -
J gene: TRBJ1-5
V gene: TRBV18
D gene: TRBD1

CDR3 DNA: TGTGCCAGCAGTTACCAAGGGGGCGACACTGAAGCTTTCTTT
CDR3 protein: CASSYQGGDTEAFF
clone size: once
J gene: TRBJ1-1
V gene: TRBV6-5
D gene: TRBD1

CDR3 DNA: TGTGCCAGCAGCCAAGATACAGGGGGCGAGCAGTACTTC
CDR3 protein: CASSQDTGGEQYF
clone size: -
J gene: TRBJ2-7
V gene: TRBV4-2
D gene: TRBD1

CDR3 DNA: TGTGCCAGCAGTGAAAGGGGTAGGAACACTGAAGCTTTCTTT
CDR3 protein: CASSERGRNTEAFF
clone size: once
J gene: TRBJ1-1
V gene: TRBV6-1
D gene: -

CDR3 DNA: TGTGCCAGCAGTGACGAGTATTTT
CDR3 protein: CASSDEYF
clone size: once
J gene: TRBJ2-3
V gene: TRBV2
D gene: -

CDR3 DNA: TGTGCCAGCAGCTTGGCCGAAGTAGTGAAGGACAGGGGAAGCTATGGCTACACCTTC
CDR3 protein: CASSLAEVVKDRGSYGYTF
clone size: -
J gene: TRBJ1-2
V gene: TRBV5-6
D gene: TRBD1

CDR3 DNA: TGTGCCAGCAGAACCTCGGAGGACTACGAGCAGTACTTC
CDR3 protein: CASRTSEDYEQYF
clone size: -
J gene: TRBJ2-7
V gene: TRBV6-4
D gene: -

CDR3 DNA: TGCGCCAGCAGCCATCTACTCACAGGTCCCGGGTATGGCTACACCTTC
CDR3 protein: CASSHLLTGPGYGYTF
clone size: -
J gene: TRBJ1-2
V gene: TRBV4-3
D gene: -

CDR3 DNA: TGTGCCAGCAGCTTAGGCCCAAGGGGGCGCCGAACAGATACGCAGTATTTT
CDR3 protein: CASSLGPRGRRTDTQYF
clone size: -
J gene: TRBJ2-3
V gene: TRBV13
D gene: TRBD1

CDR3 DNA: TGTGCCAGCAGCCAAGAGCGGGTATATGTCGGTGAGCAGTTCTTC
CDR3 protein: CASSQERVYVGEQFF
clone size: once
J gene: TRBJ2-1
V gene: TRBV14
D gene: -

CDR3 DNA: TGTGCCAGCAGCTTAGGAGGAGGTCCTAGTCGAGAGACCCAGTACTTC
CDR3 protein: CASSLGGGPSRETQYF
clone size: -
J gene: TRBJ2-5
V gene: TRBV7-8
D gene: -

CDR3 DNA: TGCAGCGTTGGACAGGGCCAAGAGACCCAGTACTTC
CDR3 protein: CSVGQGQETQYF
clone size: -
J gene: TRBJ2-5
V gene: TRBV29-1
D gene: TRBD1

CDR3 DNA: TGCGCCAGCAGCCAAGATAAGACAGCGCCGGCCTATGGCTACACCTTC
CDR3 protein: CASSQDKTAPAYGYTF
clone size: -
J gene: TRBJ1-2
V gene: TRBV4-3
D gene: -

CDR3 DNA: TGTGCCAGCACCATCTCCCACAGGGAAGCCGGGGAGCTGTTTTTT
CDR3 protein: CASTISHREAGELFF
clone size: -
J gene: TRBJ2-2
V gene: TRBV13
D gene: -

CDR3 DNA: TGTGCCAGCAGCGGGACAGGACGTTTTGGCTACACCTTC
CDR3 protein: CASSGTGRFGYTF
clone size: -
J gene: TRBJ1-2
V gene: TRBV2
D gene: TRBD1

CDR3 DNA: TGTGCCAGCTCTGCTGCGGTCCAAGCTTTCTTT
CDR3 protein: CASSAAVQAFF
clone size: -
J gene: TRBJ1-1
V gene: TRBV6-4
D gene: -

CDR3 DNA: TGTGCCTGGAGTCCGAAGTGGAGGTACGAGCAGTACTTC
CDR3 protein: CAWSPKWRYEQYF
clone size: -
J gene: TRBJ2-7
V gene: TRBV30
D gene: -

CDR3 DNA: TGCGCCAGCAGCTTGGCGGGGGTGTGGACCCGAAACTTC
CDR3 protein: CASSLAGVWTRNF
clone size: few
J gene: TRBJ2-7
V gene: TRBV5-1
D gene: -

CDR3 DNA: TGCGCCAGCAGTGAGTCGACTCAGACTAGCGGGAGCTACGAGCAGTACTTC
CDR3 protein: CASSESTQTSGSYEQYF
clone size: -
J gene: TRBJ2-7
V gene: TRBV10-1
D gene: TRBD2

CDR3 DNA: TGTGCCATCAGCCCTAGCGGAGGGAGCACAGATACGCAGTATTTT
CDR3 protein: CAISPSGGSTDTQYF
clone size: once
J gene: TRBJ2-3
V gene: TRBV10-3
D gene: TRBD2

CDR3 DNA: TGCAGCGTTGAAGGTCTAGCGGGAGGGCGGACCGGGGAGCTGTTTTTT
CDR3 protein: CSVEGLAGGRTGELFF
clone size: -
J gene: TRBJ2-2
V gene: TRBV29-1
D gene: TRBD2

CDR3 DNA: TGTGCCAGCAGCTCGGGGGGAGGCCGCTACGAGCAGTACTTC
CDR3 protein: CASSSGGGRYEQYF
clone size: -
J gene: TRBJ2-7
V gene: TRBV5-6
D gene: TRBD2

CDR3 DNA: TGTGCCAGCAGCCAAGAAGGCGGGAGGGCCTACGAGCAGTACTTC
CDR3 protein: CASSQEGGRAYEQYF
clone size: -
J gene: TRBJ2-7
V gene: TRBV4-2
D gene: TRBD2

CDR3 DNA: TGCGGCGTTGACGGAGCGGACAATGAGCAGTTCTTC
CDR3 protein: CGVDGADNEQFF
clone size: -
J gene: TRBJ2-1
V gene: TRBV29-1
D gene: -

CDR3 DNA: TGTGCTAGTGGTCCTACGGGATTACGGCCCCAGCATTTT
CDR3 protein: CASGPTGLRPQHF
clone size: -
J gene: TRBJ1-5
V gene: TRBV12-5
D gene: -

CDR3 DNA: TGTGCCTGGAGTCAATTCCGGGACAGGGATTATAGCAATCAGCCCCAGCATTTT
CDR3 protein: CAWSQFRDRDYSNQPQHF
clone size: once
J gene: TRBJ1-5
V gene: TRBV30
D gene: TRBD1

CDR3 DNA: TGTGCCACCAGCAGATTTCCGGGACTCCGAGAGGTAGCAGATACGCAGTATTTT
CDR3 protein: CATSRFPGLREVADTQYF
clone size: -
J gene: TRBJ2-3
V gene: TRBV15
D gene: -

CDR3 DNA: TGTGCCTGGAGTGTACCCGGGACACCTAGCTCCTACGAGCAGTACTTC
CDR3 protein: CAWSVPGTPSSYEQYF
clone size: once
J gene: TRBJ2-7
V gene: TRBV30
D gene: -

CDR3 DNA: TGTGCCAGCAGCCTAGCCGGGACTAGGTCCTACGAGCAGTACTTC
CDR3 protein: CASSLAGTRSYEQYF
clone size: -
J gene: TRBJ2-7
V gene: TRBV5-6
D gene: TRBD2

CDR3 DNA: TGTGCCAGCAGCCAAACTAGCGGGAGGGCCGATACGCAGTATTTT
CDR3 protein: CASSQTSGRADTQYF
clone size: -
J gene: TRBJ2-3
V gene: TRBV4-2
D gene: TRBD2

CDR3 DNA: TGTGCCAGCATGCGGTTGTTAGGGGGCCACCACGAGCAGTACTTC
CDR3 protein: CASMRLLGGHHEQYF
clone size: few
J gene: TRBJ2-7
V gene: TRBV6-1
D gene: TRBD1

CDR3 DNA: TGTGCCAGCAGTCGGTCAGGGGGACGCAATGGCTACACCTTC
CDR3 protein: CASSRSGGRNGYTF
clone size: -
J gene: TRBJ1-2
V gene: TRBV7-2
D gene: TRBD1